Included here is one T cell receptor (beta chain) sequence, with context. Its cognate antigen is unknown. Blood specimens came from baseline, cycle 4 day 1, and cycle 7 day 1. Sequencing was performed with immunoSEQ multiplex PCR; in TCRdb, only in-frame clones are kept and a portion is missing. The sample has 55,000 to 70,000 clones; 65% to 85% are singletons. These data come from a study of OX40 agonist ivuxolimab in advanced cancers. Study results and caveats: CD8+ T cells were the subset that, on average, had more expanded clones than CD4+.

This CDR3 has 14 residues. The V gene lost 8 bases and the J gene lost 2 bases, with 16 bases spanning the gap. The germline CDR1 and CDR2 sequences are SNHLY and FYNNEI. The receptor was derived from an adult with an advanced solid tumor such as melanoma, head and neck, liver or kidney cancer. The sample was CD4+ or CD8+ T cells sorted from blood, taken in a trial of the OX40 agonist ivuxolimab. The chain uses TRBV2 and TRBJ2-7; a possible D gene is TRBD2 (6 bases). CDR3 nucleotides: TGTGCCAGCTGTACGGGAGTCATACCCTACGAGCAGTACTTC. Amino acid sequence: CASCTGVIPYEQYF.